This T cell receptor (beta chain) emerged from a study of blood T cell repertoires in COVID-19. The repertoire was sequenced with immunoSEQ multiplex PCR; TCRdb's copy has only in-frame clones and lacks some. The sample yields approximately 75,000 clones, roughly 86% seen once. CDR3 length: 12 amino acids. The V and J ends lost 6 bases and 6 bases respectively, with 11 bases between them. This clonotype was sampled from a human donor in a cohort sampled during active COVID-19. The sequenced sample was peripheral blood. This chain connects TRBV12-3 or TRBV12-4 to TRBJ1-2, with D uncertain. DNA for the CDR3: TGTGCCAGCAGGCTCCCCGGGGATGGCTACACCTTC. It encodes CASRLPGDGYTF.